The T cell receptor (beta chain) described here comes from a study of cytomegalovirus exposure and HLA in healthy donors. The V gene end was trimmed by 7 bases and the J gene end by 3 bases; junction bases not matched to a gene: 9. The CDR3 has 14 amino acids. Germline CDR1 reads MNHNY; CDR2 reads SVGAGI (reference sequence). The PCR contained 60 Vbeta and 13 Jbeta primers. The data were produced by immunoSEQ multiplex PCR, yet TCRdb's version contains in-frame clones alone and is incomplete. Its listing shows about 190,000 clones. This receptor was obtained from a woman aged 25-40 years in good health and CMV-seropositive. Sequenced input: PBMCs. The chain couples TRBV6-6 to TRBJ2-7, with 7 bases lining up with TRBD1. The CDR3 DNA reads TGTGCCAGCACCAGCTTCGGGACAGTCTACGAGCAGTACTTC. Its protein is CASTSFGTVYEQYF.